The 20 T cell receptor beta chains presented below share a single source sample, sequenced in a study of blood T cell repertoires in COVID-19. Produced via immunoSEQ multiplex PCR; TCRdb's table is partial and in-frame only. The repertoire holds nearly 200,000 clones, 86% seen once, with about 0.81% in the top ten. Sequences were obtained from peripheral blood. The origin of the receptors is a woman in her 70s with acute or convalescent COVID-19.

For this clone: Within the sample, other DNA sequences also encode this same CDR3. The chain employs TRBV9 and TRBJ1-3, with TRBD1 matching 7 bases. V was pared by 2 bases and J by 1 base, with 3 bases of the junction left unmatched. Germline values: CDR1 SGDLS, CDR2 YYNGEE. The CDR3 contains 15 residues. CDR3 residues: CASSVSTGSGNTIYF. Here the CDR3 DNA reads TGTGCCAGCAGCGTGTCGACAGGGTCTGGAAACACCATATATTTT.

DNA of the CDR3: TGTGCCAGCAGTTACTCCGGACTAGCGGGGGGGAAGCAGTTCTTC. Amino acid sequence: CASSYSGLAGGKQFF. The gene calls are TRBV6-2 or TRBV6-3 and TRBJ2-1; 15 bases align to TRBD2. The CDR3 spans 15 residues. Germline V gene data show CDR1 as MNHEY and CDR2 as SVGEGT. V dropped 0 bases and J dropped 11; count of bases not matched to a gene: 2.

The chain employs TRBV19 and TRBJ2-1; 10 nucleotides align to TRBD2. Per germline, CDR1 LNHDA and CDR2 SQIVND (reference sequence). With V trimmed by 6 bases and J by 0 bases, 8 bases remained unmatched. The CDR3 is 17 residues long. The CDR3, as DNA: TGTGCCAGTAGAGTGACTAGCGGGTTTAGCTCCTACAATGAGCAGTTCTTC. Translation: CASRVTSGFSSYNEQFF.

The CDR3 DNA follows: TGTGCCCTCCTGGGACAGGGCTACGAGCAGTACTTC. Its translation: CALLGQGYEQYF. V is TRBV12-3 or TRBV12-4 and J is TRBJ2-7, with TRBD1 matching 9 bases. The CDR3 covers 12 residues. V lost 11 bases, J lost 3 bases, and 5 bases stayed unmatched.

The rearrangement uses TRBV5-5 and TRBJ1-5; 7 bases align to TRBD1. The germline V gene has CDR1 SGHKS and CDR2 YYEKEE (reference sequence). The CDR3 has 15 amino acids. V dropped 2 bases and J dropped 6; count of bases not matched to a gene: 8. CDR3: CASSFSRGDGQPQHF. The CDR3 DNA sequence: TGTGCCAGCAGCTTTTCCAGGGGGGACGGTCAGCCCCAGCATTTT.

The genes are TRBV5-4 and TRBJ2-7; 10 bases match TRBD2. The V gene's germline CDR1 is SGHNT and CDR2 YYREEE (reference sequence). The V segment lost 4 bases and the J segment 1 base; nucleotides outside the gene matches: 5. This CDR3 comprises 15 residues. The CDR3 nucleotides are TGTGCCAGCAGCAGCACTAGCGGGGTTTCCTACGAGCAGTACTTC. Translating it yields CASSSTSGVSYEQYF.

The chain joins TRBV6-5 to TRBJ1-1; D unclear. CDR1 MNHEY and CDR2 SVGAGI come from the germline V gene. Trimming stripped 10 bases from V and 4 bases from J, with 22 bases between. The CDR3 covers 15 residues. Here the CDR3 DNA reads TGTGCCAATGCCCGGGTTTCCGGGCGGGGCACTGAAGCTTTCTTT. It specifies CANARVSGRGTEAFF.

J is TRBJ2-1 and V is TRBV6-5, with 7 nucleotides matching TRBD2. From germline, CDR1 is MNHEY and CDR2 SVGAGI. The CDR3 sequence is 14 residues long. V lost 2 bases and J lost 4; bases outside the gene matches: 2. CDR3 sequence (DNA): TGTGCCAGCAGTTACCAAGCGGGATACAATGAGCAGTTCTTC. Translation: CASSYQAGYNEQFF.

This clone occurred a few times. The chain uses TRBV3-1 (or the pseudogene TRBV3-2) and TRBJ1-2, with a weak D call TRBD1 (6 bases). Per germline, CDR1 LGHDT and CDR2 YNNKEL (reference sequence). Trimming stripped 4 bases from V and 2 bases from J, with 17 bases between. The CDR3 covers 16 residues. The CDR3 loop is CASSLNAGTPNYGYTF. The DNA for the CDR3 is TGTGCCAGCAGCCTCAATGCCGGGACACCGAACTATGGCTACACCTTC.

This clone appeared a single time. The gene calls are TRBV3-1 (or the pseudogene TRBV3-2) and TRBJ2-7, with 7 bases identical to TRBD1. Trimming cost V 5 bases and J 5 bases; bases outside gene matches: 9. The germline V gene encodes CDR1 LGHDT and CDR2 YNNKEL (reference sequence). CDR3 size: 14 residues. CDR3 nucleotides: TGTGCCAGCAGCTTTCTCGACAGGGTCCACGAGCAGTACTTC. This codes for CASSFLDRVHEQYF.

V and J are TRBV28 and TRBJ2-7; 7 bases are a match to TRBD2. Trimming at V came to 2 bases and at J to 9 bases, leaving 7 bases not matched to a gene. The CDR3 spans 13 residues. CDR1 is MDHEN, CDR2 SYDVKM, per germline. CDR3 sequence reads: CASSLGTGRGQYF. CDR3 bases: TGTGCCAGCAGTTTAGGAACTGGGAGGGGGCAGTACTTC.

This chain uses TRBV19 with TRBJ2-1, with 11 bases aligning to TRBD2. Germline V lookup: CDR1 LNHDA, CDR2 SQIVND (reference sequence). The CDR3 is 14 residues long. V lost 6 bases, J lost 7 bases, and 5 bases stayed unmatched. The CDR3 sequence is CASRLAGGSNEQFF. CDR3 DNA: TGTGCCAGTAGGCTAGCGGGAGGTTCGAATGAGCAGTTCTTC.

CDR3 in amino acids: CASSFGGTGVGYTF. CDR3 DNA sequence: TGTGCCAGCAGCTTTGGCGGGACAGGGGTGGGCTACACCTTC. The chain uses TRBV7-8 and TRBJ1-2; TRBD1 aligns across 10 bases. J lost 8 bases, V lost 3 bases, and 6 bases had no gene match. CDR3 length equals 14 residues. The V gene's germline CDR1 is SGHVS and CDR2 FQNEAQ.

The chain links TRBV2 to TRBJ2-1; the match to TRBD2 covers 11 bases. This CDR3 has 13 amino acids. With V trimmed by 4 bases and J by 7 bases, 0 bases remained unmatched. The V gene's germline CDR1 is SNHLY and CDR2 FYNNEI. The CDR3 sequence: CASSGTSGNEQFF. In nucleotides, the CDR3 is TGTGCCAGCAGTGGGACTAGCGGGAATGAGCAGTTCTTC. The full variable domain, its missing parts supplied by reference TRBV2 and TRBJ2-1, is EPEVTQTPSHQVTQMGQEVILRCVPISNHLYFYWYRQILGQKVEFLVSFYNNEISEKSEIFDDQFSVERPDGSNFTLKIRSTKLEDSAMYFCASSGTSGNEQFFGPGTRLTVL.

The chain recombines TRBV2 with TRBJ1-6, with D perhaps matching TRBD1 (6 bases). Germline values: CDR1 SNHLY, CDR2 FYNNEI. Trimming pared 4 bases from V and 7 bases from J, leaving 14 bases between. The length of the CDR3 is 15 residues. CDR3 in DNA: TGTGCCAGCAGTGTTTCGGGGCAGGGGAATTCACCCCTCCACTTT. The encoded protein is CASSVSGQGNSPLHF.

The gene calls are TRBV3-1 (or the pseudogene TRBV3-2) and TRBJ1-5, with 7 bases fitting TRBD1. J gave up 6 bases and V 0 bases, and 5 bases lay outside the gene matches. The CDR3 is 15 amino acids. The germline V gene encodes CDR1 LGHDT and CDR2 YNNKEL (reference sequence). CDR3 protein: CASSQEGTAGQPQHF. In DNA, the CDR3 is TGTGCCAGCAGCCAAGAAGGGACAGCCGGTCAGCCCCAGCATTTT.

Worth noting for this clone: This sample includes further DNA sequences coding for the same CDR3. The V gene is TRBV5-1, the J gene TRBJ1-4, with 11 bases fitting TRBD1. CDR1 and CDR2 from the germline V gene are SGHRS and YFSETQ. V trimming: 0 bases; J trimming: 4 bases; junction bases outside the gene matches: 2. The CDR3 has 16 residues. CDR3 sequence (DNA): TGCGCCAGCAGCTTGGCCGGGACAGGGGGTAATGAAAAACTGTTTTTT. Translated, it gives CASSLAGTGGNEKLFF.

The rearrangement links TRBV27 to TRBJ2-7; TRBD1 aligns across 10 bases. Germline V gives CDR1 MNHEY, CDR2 SMNVEV (reference sequence). The CDR3 length is 16 residues. Trimming took 4 bases from V and 4 from J; bases not matched to a gene: 10. DNA for the CDR3: TGTGCCAGCAGTTCCCTGAGAGGGACAGGGGTGTACGAGCAGTACTTC. Its protein product is CASSSLRGTGVYEQYF.

This chain connects TRBV27 to TRBJ1-4; D perhaps matches TRBD1 (5 bases). The CDR3 extends over 18 amino acids. The germline V gene has CDR1 MNHEY and CDR2 SMNVEV (reference sequence). V was trimmed by 3 bases and J by 2 bases, leaving 19 bases between them. The CDR3, as DNA: TGTGCCAGCAGTTTCAGGGTTTGGGCATCGAGGACTAATGAAAAACTGTTTTTT. Translated, it gives CASSFRVWASRTNEKLFF.

This chain joins TRBV18 and TRBJ1-4, with 8 bases lining up with TRBD1. V lost 3 bases and J lost 6; bases outside the gene matches: 3. CDR1 KGHSH and CDR2 LQKENI come from the germline V gene. This CDR3 spans 14 amino acids. The CDR3 loop reads CASSPDRGHEKLFF. The CDR3, as DNA: TGTGCCAGCTCACCCGACAGGGGTCATGAAAAACTGTTTTTT. Drawing the rest from reference TRBV18 and TRBJ1-4, the complete variable domain is NAGVMQNPRHLVRRRGQEARLRCSPMKGHSHVYWYRQLPEEGLKFMVYLQKENIIDESGMPKERFSAEFPKEGPSILRIQQVVRGDSAAYFCASSPDRGHEKLFFGSGTQLSVL.